Following are 31 T cell receptor beta chains from one sample sequenced in a study of blood T cell repertoires in COVID-19. The repertoire was sequenced with immunoSEQ multiplex PCR; TCRdb's copy has only in-frame clones and lacks some. The sample has over 70,000 clones, more than 85% seen once. Input material: peripheral blood. Every receptor here comes from a man aged 50-59 years with COVID-19, enrolled during active disease.

This chain connects TRBV19 to TRBJ2-2; 9 bases fit TRBD1. The CDR3 has 14 amino acids. V was clipped by 8 bases and J by 0 bases; unmatched bases: 1. CDR1 and CDR2 from the germline V gene are LNHDA and SQIVND (reference sequence). DNA for the CDR3: TGTGCCAGTTGGGACAGGGCGAACACCGGGGAGCTGTTTTTT. It codes for CASWDRANTGELFF. Together with reference TRBV19 and TRBJ2-2, the CDR3 gives the full variable domain: DGGITQSPKYLFRKEGQNVTLSCEQNLNHDAMYWYRQDPGQGLRLIYYSQIVNDFQKGDIAEGYSVSREKKESFPLTVTSAQKNPTAFYLCASWDRANTGELFFGEGSRLTVL.

The chain couples TRBV27 to TRBJ1-2; TRBD1 agrees at 9 bases. This CDR3 is 15 amino acids long. The V segment lost 6 bases and the J segment 6 bases; nucleotides outside the gene matches: 11. The germline V gene has CDR1 MNHEY and CDR2 SMNVEV (reference sequence). CDR3 DNA sequence: TGTGCCAGCAGCTTCTCACAGGGGGCGCAGGATGGCTACACCTTC. It translates to CASSFSQGAQDGYTF.

The J gene is TRBJ1-1, the V gene TRBV9; D might be TRBD1 (6 bases). The CDR3 extends over 13 amino acids. Germline V gene sequence: CDR1 SGDLS, CDR2 YYNGEE. Trimming cost V 3 bases and J 7 bases, with 13 bases left between them. The CDR3 reads CASSGSGGDEAFF. Here the CDR3 DNA reads TGTGCCAGCAGCGGTTCGGGGGGCGATGAAGCTTTCTTT.

This clone was seen once. V usage is TRBV30 and J usage is TRBJ1-1; weak D call: TRBD1 (5 bases). Between the trimmed V and J ends, which lost 2 bases and 6 bases, there was a span of 16 bases. Germline V CDR1 and CDR2: GTSNPN, SVGIG (reference sequence). This CDR3 region has 14 residues. CDR3 coding DNA: TGTGCCTGGAGTAGCTCAGGGATCCTCCCTGAAGCTTTCTTT. Translation: CAWSSSGILPEAFF.

This chain uses TRBV5-1 with TRBJ2-1; D is uncertain. With 4 bases removed from V and 6 bases from J, the gap between germline ends came to 11 bases. Germline V gene data show CDR1 as SGHRS and CDR2 as YFSETQ. The CDR3 is 13 amino acids. The CDR3 sequence: CASSADLPNEQFF. The CDR3 region has the DNA TGCGCCAGCAGCGCCGACTTACCCAATGAGCAGTTCTTC. Supplemented by reference TRBV5-1 and TRBJ2-1, the full variable domain reads KAGVTQTPRYLIKTRGQQVTLSCSPISGHRSVSWYQQTPGQGLQFLFEYFSETQRNKGNFPGRFSGRQFSNSRSEMNVSTLELGDSALYLCASSADLPNEQFFGPGTRLTVL.

CDR3 in DNA: TGTGCCAGCAGCTTTAACAGGGGGATTGAGCAGCCCCAGCATTTT. Its protein product is CASSFNRGIEQPQHF. The chain couples TRBV7-2 to TRBJ1-5, with TRBD1 identical over 8 bases. Germline CDR1 SGHTA, CDR2 FQGNSA. CDR3 length: 15 amino acids. Trimming at V came to 3 bases and at J to 7 bases, leaving 8 bases not matched to a gene.

The rearrangement uses TRBV9 and TRBJ2-3; 7 bases are shared with TRBD1. CDR1 SGDLS and CDR2 YYNGEE come from the germline V gene. V lost 4 bases, J lost 3 bases, and 8 bases stayed unmatched. The CDR3 has 15 residues. CDR3 region: CASSFRDSETDTQYF. CDR3 DNA: TGTGCCAGCAGCTTCCGGGACAGTGAGACAGATACGCAGTATTTT.

This clone was seen just once. The rearrangement uses TRBV2 and TRBJ2-3, with D hard to call. The CDR3 has 15 amino acids. Germline V lookup: CDR1 SNHLY, CDR2 FYNNEI. The ends were cut back, 4 bases at V and 3 bases at J, with 14 bases in the middle. The CDR3 reads CASSVGIAKTDTQYF. The DNA for the CDR3 is TGTGCCAGCAGTGTGGGTATAGCAAAAACAGATACGCAGTATTTT.

The chain carries TRBV18 and TRBJ2-1, with TRBD2 matching 7 bases. Germline loops: CDR1 KGHSH, CDR2 LQKENI. CDR3 length equals 13 residues. The ends lost 7 bases at V and 6 bases at J; junction bases unmatched: 6. The CDR3 loop reads CASYQGLGNEQFF. As DNA, the CDR3 is TGTGCCAGCTACCAAGGACTAGGCAATGAGCAGTTCTTC.

The chain recombines TRBV7-2 with TRBJ1-4; TRBD1 aligns across 7 bases. In germline, CDR1 is SGHTA, CDR2 FQGNSA. V shed 0 bases, J shed 3 bases, and the junction held 1 base outside the gene matches. There are 15 residues in the CDR3. CDR3 DNA: TGTGCCAGCAGCTTAGCCAGGGGGGCTAATGAAAAACTGTTTTTT. This encodes CASSLARGANEKLFF. The whole variable domain, remainder taken from reference TRBV7-2 and TRBJ1-4, is GAGVSQSPSNKVTEKGKDVELRCDPISGHTALYWYRQSLGQGLEFLIYFQGNSAPDKSGLPSDRFSAERTGGSVSTLTIQRTQQEDSAVYLCASSLARGANEKLFFGSGTQLSVL.

V usage is TRBV18 and J usage is TRBJ2-7; TRBD1 aligns across 7 bases. The CDR3 extends over 15 amino acids. CDR1 KGHSH and CDR2 LQKENI come from the germline V gene. J gave up 4 bases and V 0 bases, and 6 bases lay outside the gene matches. CDR3 sequence reads: CASSPPATGQYEQYF. DNA for the CDR3: TGTGCCAGCTCACCACCGGCCACGGGACAGTACGAGCAGTACTTC.

This clone showed up just once. The chain couples TRBV19 to TRBJ2-4, with TRBD1 as a possible D gene (6 bases). In germline, CDR1 is LNHDA, CDR2 SQIVND (reference sequence). This CDR3 has 15 residues. Trimming left V 3 bases short and J 6 bases short, with 15 bases between. The CDR3 coding sequence is TGTGCCAGTAGTATTACAGGGAATTTTGGAAACATTCAGTACTTC. Protein sequence: CASSITGNFGNIQYF.

The chain has TRBV5-6 and TRBJ2-7; D not resolved. The CDR3 is 12 amino acids. CDR1 and CDR2 from the germline V gene are SGHDT and YYEEEE. Trimming pared 0 bases from V and 4 bases from J, leaving 5 bases between. This chain's CDR3 is CASSLDGYEQYF. Written as DNA, the CDR3 is TGTGCCAGCAGCTTGGACGGTTACGAGCAGTACTTC.

This chain connects TRBV7-6 to TRBJ2-2, with 8 positions matching TRBD2. Germline CDR1 and CDR2: SGHVS and FNYEAQ. The CDR3 sequence is 15 residues long. The J segment lost 7 bases and the V segment lost 0 bases, leaving 4 bases of the junction unmatched. Written as DNA, the CDR3 is TGTGCCAGCAGCTTAGCAGCGGGAGTGTTCGGGGAGCTGTTTTTT. It is translated as CASSLAAGVFGELFF.

In its sample, this clone was seen once. The chain is built from TRBV5-1 and TRBJ2-7, with a weak D call TRBD1 (6 bases). CDR1 and CDR2 from the germline V gene are SGHRS and YFSETQ. V was clipped by 4 bases and J by 2 bases, with 16 bases between them. The CDR3 spans 15 residues. Here the CDR3 reads CASSPSRTETYEQYF. CDR3 DNA sequence: TGCGCCAGCAGCCCGTCTCGGACAGAAACCTACGAGCAGTACTTC.

This chain links TRBV9 with TRBJ1-1; possibly TRBD1 for D (6 bases). V was shortened by 0 bases and J by 5 bases, with 11 bases between the two germline ends. From germline, CDR1 is SGDLS and CDR2 YYNGEE. The CDR3 spans 14 residues. In DNA form, the CDR3 reads TGTGCCAGCAGCGTAGAGGGCAGGGGAACTGAAGCTTTCTTT. Translated: CASSVEGRGTEAFF.

The chain joins TRBV9 to TRBJ2-1, with 11 bases fitting TRBD1. CDR1 SGDLS and CDR2 YYNGEE come from the germline V gene. Trimming removed 1 base from V and 6 bases from J; junction bases left unmatched: 3. The CDR3 loop spans 15 amino acids. The CDR3 spells CASSVRGQGANEQFF. The CDR3 region has the DNA TGTGCCAGCAGCGTAAGAGGACAGGGGGCCAATGAGCAGTTCTTC.

The chain employs TRBV6-5 and TRBJ2-3; 8 bases are shared with TRBD1. The CDR3 totals 12 residues. In germline, CDR1 is MNHEY, CDR2 SVGAGI. J lost 4 bases, V lost 10 bases, and 4 bases had no gene match. Written as DNA, the CDR3 is TGTGCCATCCAACAGGGGGCAGATACGCAGTATTTT. This encodes CAIQQGADTQYF.

The rearrangement uses TRBV6-5 and TRBJ1-1; D remains ambiguous. The V and J ends lost 5 bases and 0 bases respectively, with 7 bases between them. Germline loops: CDR1 MNHEY, CDR2 SVGAGI. There are 13 residues in the CDR3. The CDR3 DNA reads as TGTGCCAGCAGTCGGACTGTGAACACTGAAGCTTTCTTT. Translated, it gives CASSRTVNTEAFF.

This rearrangement joins TRBV19 to TRBJ1-6, with 10 bases fitting TRBD1. V was clipped by 1 base and J by 9 bases; unmatched bases: 0. Germline CDR1 LNHDA, CDR2 SQIVND (reference sequence). The CDR3 sequence is 14 residues long. The CDR3 region is CASSIGDRGSPLHF. CDR3 nucleotides: TGTGCCAGTAGTATAGGGGACAGGGGTTCACCCCTCCACTTT.

V usage is TRBV5-8 and J usage is TRBJ2-3; TRBD2 might be the D (6 bases). The CDR3 is made up of 15 amino acids. CDR1 and CDR2 from the germline V gene are SGHTS and YDEGEE. Between the trimmed V and J ends, which lost 4 bases and 2 bases, there was a span of 14 bases. For the CDR3, the DNA is TGTGCCAGCAGCCGACGGGACTTTTACACAGATACGCAGTATTTT. As protein: CASSRRDFYTDTQYF. Full variable domain (outside the CDR3, taken from reference TRBV5-8 and TRBJ2-3): EAGVTQSPTHLIKTRGQQATLRCSPISGHTSVYWYQQALGLGLQFLLWYDEGEERNRGNFPPRFSGRQFPNYSSELNVNALELEDSALYLCASSRRDFYTDTQYFGPGTRLTVL.

The CDR3 DNA reads as TGTGCCAGCAGCGTAGGGGGACAGGGCTACGAGCAGTACTTC. Encoded protein: CASSVGGQGYEQYF. This sequence joins TRBV9 and TRBJ2-7; 9 nucleotides line up with TRBD1. Germline loops: CDR1 SGDLS, CDR2 YYNGEE. This CDR3 comprises 14 residues. After removal of 0 bases from V and 3 bases from J, the junction contained 1 base not matched to a gene.

In this sample, this clone turned up a few times. The rearrangement uses TRBV4-1 and TRBJ1-3; D is ambiguous. The CDR3 sequence is 16 residues long. Trimming left V 0 bases short and J 2 bases short, with 11 bases between. Germline loops: CDR1 MGHRA, CDR2 YSYEKL. The CDR3 coding sequence is TGCGCCAGCAGCCAAGATTTTGGGGAGACTGGAAACACCATATATTTT. It codes for CASSQDFGETGNTIYF.

V is TRBV4-1 and J is TRBJ2-3; maybe TRBD2 (6 bases). This CDR3 comprises 14 residues. Trimming took off 0 bases at V and 3 bases at J, with 7 bases between the two ends. Germline lookup yields CDR1 MGHRA and CDR2 YSYEKL. The CDR3 bases are TGCGCCAGCAGCCAAGAGCGGGGTACAGATACGCAGTATTTT. Protein sequence: CASSQERGTDTQYF.

J is TRBJ1-2 and V is TRBV13; possible D gene TRBD1, 5 bases. CDR1 and CDR2 from the germline V gene are PRHDT and FYEKMQ (reference sequence). V was trimmed by 4 bases and J by 4 bases, leaving 19 bases between them. This CDR3 is built from 16 residues. The CDR3 DNA reads TGTGCCAGCAGCTCAATGGAGGAGGGGTCCCCCTATGGCTACACCTTC. It is translated as CASSSMEEGSPYGYTF.

This clone occurred a few times. The CDR3 DNA sequence: TGTGCCAGTACCGATCGGCCCCAGGGGTATGGCTACACCTTC. Translating gives CASTDRPQGYGYTF. The chain couples TRBV19 to TRBJ1-2; D is perhaps TRBD1 (6 bases). The V gene's germline CDR1 is LNHDA and CDR2 SQIVND (reference sequence). V was clipped by 7 bases and J by 5 bases, with 17 bases between them. The CDR3 runs 14 residues.

The chain carries TRBV28 and TRBJ1-1; 7 nucleotides agree with TRBD1. CDR3 length: 15 amino acids. Losses at the gene ends were 7 bases for V and 1 base for J; bases not matched to a gene: 9. Germline loops: CDR1 MDHEN, CDR2 SYDVKM. CDR3 nucleotides: TGTGCCAGCAAGGCACCAGGGGGTTCGAACACTGAAGCTTTCTTT. Its protein product is CASKAPGGSNTEAFF. Full variable domain (remainder filled in from reference TRBV28 and TRBJ1-1): DVKVTQSSRYLVKRTGEKVFLECVQDMDHENMFWYRQDPGLGLRLIYFSYDVKMKEKGDIPEGYSVSREKKERFSLILESASTNQTSMYLCASKAPGGSNTEAFFGQGTRLTVV.

The rearrangement uses TRBV10-3 and TRBJ1-5; D possibly corresponds to TRBD1 (5 bases). The CDR3 consists of 15 residues. V was shortened by 10 bases and J by 0 bases, with 16 bases between the two germline ends. CDR1 ENHRY and CDR2 SYGVKD come from the germline V gene. The chain's CDR3 is CATREGLYSNQPQHF. The CDR3 DNA sequence: TGTGCCACCCGGGAGGGGCTGTATAGCAATCAGCCCCAGCATTTT.

This chain uses TRBV19 with TRBJ2-5; 8 bases fit TRBD2. CDR1 is LNHDA and CDR2 is SQIVND in the germline V gene (reference sequence). V lost 3 bases, J lost 3 bases, and 3 bases stayed unmatched. This CDR3 spans 14 amino acids. For the CDR3, the DNA is TGTGCCAGTAGTATCAGCGGGAGTAAAGAGACCCAGTACTTC. It translates to CASSISGSKETQYF.

The chain employs TRBV15 and TRBJ1-6; TRBD1 agrees at 8 bases. The CDR3 runs to 16 residues. CDR1 LNHNV and CDR2 YYDKDF come from the germline V gene (reference sequence). The junction had 6 bases not matched to a gene; V was cut back by 1 base and J by 7 bases. The chain's CDR3 is CATSRGTGSANSPLHF. CDR3 DNA: TGTGCCACCAGCAGAGGGACAGGGTCTGCCAATTCACCCCTCCACTTT. The whole variable domain, remainder taken from reference TRBV15 and TRBJ1-6, is DAMVIQNPRYQVTQFGKPVTLSCSQTLNHNVMYWYQQKSSQAPKLLFHYYDKDFNNEADTPDNFQSRRPNTSFCFLDIRSPGLGDTAMYLCATSRGTGSANSPLHFGNGTRLTVT.

This chain uses TRBV13 with TRBJ1-2, with 11 bases fitting TRBD1. There are 13 residues in the CDR3. The germline V gene encodes CDR1 PRHDT and CDR2 FYEKMQ (reference sequence). Losses at the gene ends were 6 bases for V and 6 bases for J; bases not matched to a gene: 3. The CDR3 protein is CASRGQGGDGYTF. The CDR3 DNA is TGTGCCAGCAGGGGACAGGGGGGGGATGGCTACACCTTC.